This TCR beta chain was obtained from a study of blood T cell repertoires in COVID-19. Libraries were prepared by immunoSEQ multiplex PCR; TCRdb keeps only in-frame clonotypes and omits some of them. The sample contains 300,000 to 400,000 clones, 85% to 90% of which appear only once. This clone has only one observation. Germline loops: CDR1 SGHRS, CDR2 YFSETQ. The length of the CDR3 is 15 residues. With V trimmed by 0 bases and J by 8 bases, 4 bases remained unmatched. Sequenced material: peripheral blood. The receptor was derived from a human donor in a cohort sampled during active COVID-19. V gene TRBV5-1 combines with J gene TRBJ2-1; 11 bases fit TRBD2. The CDR3 protein is CASSLGLAGRDEQFF. DNA of the CDR3: TGCGCCAGCAGCTTGGGACTAGCGGGAAGGGATGAGCAGTTCTTC. The entire variable domain, with the rest obtained from reference TRBV5-1 and TRBJ2-1, is as follows: KAGVTQTPRYLIKTRGQQVTLSCSPISGHRSVSWYQQTPGQGLQFLFEYFSETQRNKGNFPGRFSGRQFSNSRSEMNVSTLELGDSALYLCASSLGLAGRDEQFFGPGTRLTVL.